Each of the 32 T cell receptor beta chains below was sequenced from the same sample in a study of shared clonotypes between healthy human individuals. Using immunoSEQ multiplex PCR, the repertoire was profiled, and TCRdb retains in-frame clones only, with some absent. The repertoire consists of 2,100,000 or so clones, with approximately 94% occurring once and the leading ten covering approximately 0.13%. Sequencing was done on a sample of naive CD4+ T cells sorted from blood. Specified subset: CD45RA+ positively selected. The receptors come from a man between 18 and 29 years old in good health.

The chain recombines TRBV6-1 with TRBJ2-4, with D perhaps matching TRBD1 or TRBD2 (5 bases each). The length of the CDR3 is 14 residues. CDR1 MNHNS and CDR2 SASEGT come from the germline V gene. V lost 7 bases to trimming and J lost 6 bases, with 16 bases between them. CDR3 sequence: CASTATGARNIQYF. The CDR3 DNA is TGTGCCAGCACGGCGACCGGGGCGAGAAACATTCAGTACTTC.

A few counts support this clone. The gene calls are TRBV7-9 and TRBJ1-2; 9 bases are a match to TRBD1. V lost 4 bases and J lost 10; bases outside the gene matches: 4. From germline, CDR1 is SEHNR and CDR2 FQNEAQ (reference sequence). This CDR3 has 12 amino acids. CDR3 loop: CASSYGTGHYTF. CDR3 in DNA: TGTGCCAGCAGCTACGGGACAGGGCACTACACCTTC. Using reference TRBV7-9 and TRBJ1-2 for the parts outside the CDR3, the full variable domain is DTGVSQNPRHKITKRGQNVTFRCDPISEHNRLYWYRQTLGQGPEFLTYFQNEAQLEKSRLLSDRFSAERPKGSFSTLEIQRTEQGDSAMYLCASSYGTGHYTFGSGTRLTVV.

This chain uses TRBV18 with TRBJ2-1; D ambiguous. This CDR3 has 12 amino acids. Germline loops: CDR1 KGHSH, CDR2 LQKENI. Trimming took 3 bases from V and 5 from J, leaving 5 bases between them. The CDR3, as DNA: TGTGCCAGCTCACCGAGGAACAATGAGCAGTTCTTC. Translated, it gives CASSPRNNEQFF. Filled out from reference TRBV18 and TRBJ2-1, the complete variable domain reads NAGVMQNPRHLVRRRGQEARLRCSPMKGHSHVYWYRQLPEEGLKFMVYLQKENIIDESGMPKERFSAEFPKEGPSILRIQQVVRGDSAAYFCASSPRNNEQFFGPGTRLTVL.

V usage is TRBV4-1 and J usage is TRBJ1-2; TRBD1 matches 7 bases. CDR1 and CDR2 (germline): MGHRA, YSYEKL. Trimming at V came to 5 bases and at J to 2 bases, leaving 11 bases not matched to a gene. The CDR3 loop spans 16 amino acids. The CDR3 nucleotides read TGCGCCAGCAGCGAAATTGCTGGACAGGCAAACTATGGCTACACCTTC. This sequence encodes CASSEIAGQANYGYTF.

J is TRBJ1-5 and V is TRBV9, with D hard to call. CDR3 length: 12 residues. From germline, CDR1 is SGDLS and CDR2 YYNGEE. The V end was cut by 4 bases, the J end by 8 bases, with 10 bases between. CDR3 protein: CASSRPGEPQHF. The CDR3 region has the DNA TGTGCCAGCAGCCGACCCGGGGAGCCCCAGCATTTT. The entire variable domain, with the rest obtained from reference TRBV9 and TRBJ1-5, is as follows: DSGVTQTPKHLITATGQRVTLRCSPRSGDLSVYWYQQSLDQGLQFLIQYYNGEERAKGNILERFSAQQFPDLHSELNLSSLELGDSALYFCASSRPGEPQHFGDGTRLSIL.

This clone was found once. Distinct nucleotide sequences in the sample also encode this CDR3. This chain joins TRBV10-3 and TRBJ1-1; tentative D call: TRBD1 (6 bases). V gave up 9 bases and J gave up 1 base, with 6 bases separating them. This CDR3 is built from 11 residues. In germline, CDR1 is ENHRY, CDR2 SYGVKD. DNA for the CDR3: TGTGCCATACAGGGGAACACTGAAGCTTTCTTT. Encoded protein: CAIQGNTEAFF.

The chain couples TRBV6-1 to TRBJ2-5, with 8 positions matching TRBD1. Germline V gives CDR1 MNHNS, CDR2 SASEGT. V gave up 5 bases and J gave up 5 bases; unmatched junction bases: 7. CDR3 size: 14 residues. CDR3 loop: CASSKGQGWETQYF. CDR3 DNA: TGTGCCAGCAGTAAAGGACAGGGTTGGGAGACCCAGTACTTC.

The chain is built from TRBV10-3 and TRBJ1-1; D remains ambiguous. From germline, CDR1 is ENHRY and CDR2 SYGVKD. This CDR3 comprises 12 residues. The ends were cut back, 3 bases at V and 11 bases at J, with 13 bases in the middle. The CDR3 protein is CAISEQTLTAFF. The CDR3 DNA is TGTGCCATCAGTGAACAGACCCTCACCGCTTTCTTT.

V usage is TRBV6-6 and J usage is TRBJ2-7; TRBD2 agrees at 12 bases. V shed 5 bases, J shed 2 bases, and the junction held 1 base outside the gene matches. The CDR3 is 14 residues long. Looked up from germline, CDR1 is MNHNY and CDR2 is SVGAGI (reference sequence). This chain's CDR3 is CASSGLAGTYEQYF. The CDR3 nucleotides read TGTGCCAGCAGTGGACTAGCGGGGACCTACGAGCAGTACTTC.

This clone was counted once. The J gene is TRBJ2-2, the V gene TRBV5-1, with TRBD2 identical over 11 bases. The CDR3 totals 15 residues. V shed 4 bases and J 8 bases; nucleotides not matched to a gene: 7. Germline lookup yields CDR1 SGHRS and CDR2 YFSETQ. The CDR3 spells CASSITSGGTGELFF. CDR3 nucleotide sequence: TGCGCCAGCAGCATTACTAGCGGGGGAACGGGGGAGCTGTTTTTT.

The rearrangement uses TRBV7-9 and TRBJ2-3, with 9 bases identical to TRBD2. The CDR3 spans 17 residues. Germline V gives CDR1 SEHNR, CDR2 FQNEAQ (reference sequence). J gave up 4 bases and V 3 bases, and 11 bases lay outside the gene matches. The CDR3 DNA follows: TGTGCCAGCAGCTTCAAAGCTGGCGGGGGGGCAGCAGATACGCAGTATTTT. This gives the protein CASSFKAGGGAADTQYF.

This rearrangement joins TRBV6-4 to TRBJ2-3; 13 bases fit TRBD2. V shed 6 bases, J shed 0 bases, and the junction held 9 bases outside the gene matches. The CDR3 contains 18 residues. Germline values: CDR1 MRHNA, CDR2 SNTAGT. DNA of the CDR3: TGTGCCAGCAGCCCCGGACTAGCGGGGGCCACGAGCACAGATACGCAGTATTTT. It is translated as CASSPGLAGATSTDTQYF.

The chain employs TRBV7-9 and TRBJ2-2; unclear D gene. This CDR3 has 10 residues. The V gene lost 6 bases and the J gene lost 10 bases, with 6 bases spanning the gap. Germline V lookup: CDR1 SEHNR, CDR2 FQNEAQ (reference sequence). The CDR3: CASSWEELFF. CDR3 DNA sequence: TGTGCCAGCAGTTGGGAGGAGCTGTTTTTT.

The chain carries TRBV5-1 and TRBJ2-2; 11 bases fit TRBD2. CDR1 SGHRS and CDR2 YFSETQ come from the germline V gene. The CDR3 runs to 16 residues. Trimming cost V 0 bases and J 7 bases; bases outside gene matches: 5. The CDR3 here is CASSLGLAGPFGELFF. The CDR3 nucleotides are TGCGCCAGCAGCTTGGGACTAGCGGGGCCCTTCGGGGAGCTGTTTTTT.

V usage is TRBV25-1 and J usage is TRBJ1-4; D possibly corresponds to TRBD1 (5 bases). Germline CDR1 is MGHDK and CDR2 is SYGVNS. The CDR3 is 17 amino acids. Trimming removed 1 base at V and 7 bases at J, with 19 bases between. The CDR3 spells CASSEWRATAGGEKLFF. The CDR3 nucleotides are TGTGCCAGCAGTGAATGGAGAGCGACAGCCGGGGGTGAAAAACTGTTTTTT. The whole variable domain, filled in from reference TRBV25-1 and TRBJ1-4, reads EADIYQTPRYLVIGTGKKITLECSQTMGHDKMYWYQQDPGMELHLIHYSYGVNSTEKGDLSSESTVSRIRTEHFPLTLESARPSHTSQYLCASSEWRATAGGEKLFFGSGTQLSVL.

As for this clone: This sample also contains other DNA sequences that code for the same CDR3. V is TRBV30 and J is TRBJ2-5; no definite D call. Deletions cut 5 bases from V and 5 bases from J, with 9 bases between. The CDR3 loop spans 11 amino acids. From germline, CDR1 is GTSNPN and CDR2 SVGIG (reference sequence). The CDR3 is CAWSIGETQYF. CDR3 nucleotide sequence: TGTGCCTGGTCTATAGGGGAGACCCAGTACTTC.

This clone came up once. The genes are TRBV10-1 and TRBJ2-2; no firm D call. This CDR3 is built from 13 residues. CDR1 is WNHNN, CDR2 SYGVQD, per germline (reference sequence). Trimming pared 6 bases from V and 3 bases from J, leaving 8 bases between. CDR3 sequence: CASRASDTGELFF. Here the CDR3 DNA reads TGCGCCAGCAGAGCATCGGACACCGGGGAGCTGTTTTTT.

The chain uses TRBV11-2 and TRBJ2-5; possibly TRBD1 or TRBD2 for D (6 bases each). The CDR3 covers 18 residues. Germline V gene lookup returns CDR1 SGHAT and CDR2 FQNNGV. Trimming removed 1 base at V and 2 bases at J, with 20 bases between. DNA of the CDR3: TGTGCCAGCAGCTTAGGGGGCCGGGGAGGCAGGGGTCAAGAGACCCAGTACTTC. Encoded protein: CASSLGGRGGRGQETQYF.

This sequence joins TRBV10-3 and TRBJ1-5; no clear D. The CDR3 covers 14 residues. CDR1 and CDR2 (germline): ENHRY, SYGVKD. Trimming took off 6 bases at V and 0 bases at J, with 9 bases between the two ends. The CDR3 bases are TGTGCCATCAGCCAGGAGTATAGCAATCAGCCCCAGCATTTT. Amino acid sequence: CAISQEYSNQPQHF.

CDR3 sequence: CASSSRRGGPNEQFF. For the CDR3, the DNA is TGTGCCAGCAGCTCACGGCGGGGGGGTCCCAATGAGCAGTTCTTC. The gene calls are TRBV2 and TRBJ2-1; 9 bases line up with TRBD2. Germline loops: CDR1 SNHLY, CDR2 FYNNEI. This CDR3 is 15 amino acids long. Trimming cost V 6 bases and J 6 bases; bases outside gene matches: 9.

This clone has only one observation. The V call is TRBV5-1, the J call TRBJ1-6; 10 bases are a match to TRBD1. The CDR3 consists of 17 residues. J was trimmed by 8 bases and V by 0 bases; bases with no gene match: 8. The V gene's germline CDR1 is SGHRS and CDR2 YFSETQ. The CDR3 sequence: CASSLVAPGTGDSPLHF. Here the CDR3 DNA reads TGCGCCAGCAGCTTGGTCGCCCCCGGGACAGGGGATTCACCCCTCCACTTT.

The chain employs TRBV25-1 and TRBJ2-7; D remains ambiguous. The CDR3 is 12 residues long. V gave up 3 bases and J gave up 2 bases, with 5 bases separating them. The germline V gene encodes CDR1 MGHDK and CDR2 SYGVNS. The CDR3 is CASSDAAYEQYF. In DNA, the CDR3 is TGTGCCAGCAGTGACGCCGCCTACGAGCAGTACTTC.

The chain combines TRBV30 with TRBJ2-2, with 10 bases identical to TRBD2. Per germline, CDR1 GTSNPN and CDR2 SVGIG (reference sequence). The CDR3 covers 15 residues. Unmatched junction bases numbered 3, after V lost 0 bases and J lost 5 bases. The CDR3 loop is CAWSVLAGLTGELFF. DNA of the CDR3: TGTGCCTGGAGTGTACTAGCGGGACTAACCGGGGAGCTGTTTTTT.

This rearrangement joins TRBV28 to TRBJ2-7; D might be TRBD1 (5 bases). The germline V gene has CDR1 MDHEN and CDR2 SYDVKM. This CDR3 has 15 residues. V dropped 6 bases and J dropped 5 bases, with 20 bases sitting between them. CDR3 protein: CASSTVGAKSHEQYF. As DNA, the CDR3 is TGTGCCAGCAGCACTGTAGGGGCGAAGTCCCACGAGCAGTACTTC.

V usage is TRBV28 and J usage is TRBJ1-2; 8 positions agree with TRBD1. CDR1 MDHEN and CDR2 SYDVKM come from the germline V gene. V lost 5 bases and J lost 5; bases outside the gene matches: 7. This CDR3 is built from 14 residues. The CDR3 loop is CASSNSGGAYGYTF. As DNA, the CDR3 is TGTGCCAGCAGTAACTCAGGGGGCGCTTATGGCTACACCTTC.

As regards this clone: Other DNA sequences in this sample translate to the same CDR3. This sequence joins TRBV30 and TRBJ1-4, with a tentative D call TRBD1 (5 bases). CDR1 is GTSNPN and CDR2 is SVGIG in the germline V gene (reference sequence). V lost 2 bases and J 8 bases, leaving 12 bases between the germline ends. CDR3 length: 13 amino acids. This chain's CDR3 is CAWSPGPREKLFF. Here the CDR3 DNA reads TGTGCCTGGAGTCCAGGGCCCAGGGAAAAACTGTTTTTT.

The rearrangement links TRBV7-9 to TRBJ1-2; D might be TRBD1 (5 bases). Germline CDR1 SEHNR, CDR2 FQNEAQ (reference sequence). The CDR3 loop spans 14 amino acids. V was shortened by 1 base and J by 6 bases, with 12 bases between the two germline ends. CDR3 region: CASSLVPQGHGYTF. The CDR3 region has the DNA TGTGCCAGCAGCTTAGTACCCCAGGGCCATGGCTACACCTTC.

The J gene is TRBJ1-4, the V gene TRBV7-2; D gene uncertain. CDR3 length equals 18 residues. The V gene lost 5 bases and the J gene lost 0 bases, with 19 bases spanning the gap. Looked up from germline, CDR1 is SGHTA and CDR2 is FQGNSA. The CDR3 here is CASSLWALSVATNEKLFF. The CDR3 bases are TGTGCCAGCAGCCTGTGGGCTTTGTCAGTTGCAACTAATGAAAAACTGTTTTTT.

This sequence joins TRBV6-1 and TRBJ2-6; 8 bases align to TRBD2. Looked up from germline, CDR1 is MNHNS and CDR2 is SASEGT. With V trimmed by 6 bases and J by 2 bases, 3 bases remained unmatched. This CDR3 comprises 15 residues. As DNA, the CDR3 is TGTGCCAGCAGGACGACTAGCGCTGGGGCCAACGTCCTGACTTTC. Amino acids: CASRTTSAGANVLTF.

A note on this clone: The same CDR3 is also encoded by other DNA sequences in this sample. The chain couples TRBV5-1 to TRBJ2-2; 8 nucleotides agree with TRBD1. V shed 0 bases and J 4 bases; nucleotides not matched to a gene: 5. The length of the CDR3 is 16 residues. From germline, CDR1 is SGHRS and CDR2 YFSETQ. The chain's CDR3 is CASSLGQGQGTGELFF. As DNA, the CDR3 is TGCGCCAGCAGCTTGGGACAGGGGCAGGGCACCGGGGAGCTGTTTTTT.

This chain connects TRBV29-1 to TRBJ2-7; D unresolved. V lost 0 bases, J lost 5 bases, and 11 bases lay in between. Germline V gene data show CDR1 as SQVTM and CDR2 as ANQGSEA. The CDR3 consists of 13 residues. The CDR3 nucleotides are TGCAGCGTTGAAGAACGGGCAGGCCACGAGCAGTACTTC. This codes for CSVEERAGHEQYF.

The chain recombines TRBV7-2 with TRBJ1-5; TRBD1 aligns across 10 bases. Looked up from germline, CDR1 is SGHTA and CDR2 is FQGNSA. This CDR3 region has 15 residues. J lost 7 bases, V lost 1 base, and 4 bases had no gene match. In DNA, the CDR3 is TGTGCCAGCAGCTTAGGGACAGGGGGACAACAGCCCCAGCATTTT. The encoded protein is CASSLGTGGQQPQHF.